These 31 T cell receptor beta chains were sequenced from one sample in a study of T cell responses to AZD1222 COVID-19 vaccine (dated by TCRdb to the early 2020s). Read against the paper, the sample's time point label means: baseline before first vaccination. Library preparation was by the immunoSEQ multiplex PCR assay. Drawn from immuneACCESS, this table holds only the in-frame rearrangements with V and J called that TCRdb kept. Clones are partly lost; checked studies trace under half to an unresolved V gene and leave the rest unexplained. The sample records about 79,000 clones, 75% to 85% of which are singletons. The top ten constitute roughly 21% of the sample. The input for sequencing was peripheral blood, taken on day 0 of AZD1222 vaccination. The receptor source for this set is an adult in good health.

This rearrangement joins TRBV19 to TRBJ1-3; D is possibly TRBD1 (5 bases). The V end was cut by 6 bases, the J end by 0 bases, with 12 bases between. The CDR3 spans 15 residues. In germline, CDR1 is LNHDA, CDR2 SQIVND (reference sequence). CDR3 bases: TGTGCCAGTAGCTTCGGGGCCGCCTCTGGAAACACCATATATTTT. This codes for CASSFGAASGNTIYF.

V is TRBV18 and J is TRBJ2-6; TRBD1 might be the D (6 bases). The CDR3 is 18 residues long. Germline lookup yields CDR1 KGHSH and CDR2 LQKENI. V was clipped by 2 bases and J by 1 base, with 15 bases between them. The CDR3 is CASSPSTGHLSGANVLTF. The DNA for the CDR3 is TGTGCCAGCTCACCATCGACAGGTCACCTTTCTGGGGCCAACGTCCTGACTTTC.

The chain uses TRBV9 and TRBJ2-2; a weak D match, TRBD1 (5 bases). The germline V gene has CDR1 SGDLS and CDR2 YYNGEE. Trimming removed 0 bases from V and 7 bases from J, with 13 bases in between. There are 15 residues in the CDR3. CDR3 residues: CASSVAGTGGGELFF. CDR3 coding DNA: TGTGCCAGCAGCGTAGCTGGAACAGGTGGCGGGGAGCTGTTTTTT.

The gene calls are TRBV7-2 and TRBJ2-1; 9 bases align to TRBD2. Losses at the gene ends were 5 bases for V and 2 bases for J; bases not matched to a gene: 7. The CDR3 has 16 residues. Germline V lookup: CDR1 SGHTA, CDR2 FQGNSA. CDR3 DNA: TGTGCCAGCAGCGCAGGGGGGACTAGCCCCTACAATGAGCAGTTCTTC. This translates into CASSAGGTSPYNEQFF.

The V and J genes are TRBV5-8 and TRBJ1-1; the D gene is possibly TRBD1 (5 bases). Trimming cost V 0 bases and J 2 bases, with 14 bases left between them. The CDR3 consists of 16 residues. Germline assignment: CDR1 SGHTS and CDR2 YDEGEE. CDR3 coding DNA: TGTGCCAGCAGCTTGGCTACCGGGACGGCCAACACTGAAGCTTTCTTT. Its translation: CASSLATGTANTEAFF. Variable domain in full (rest from reference TRBV5-8 and TRBJ1-1): EAGVTQSPTHLIKTRGQQATLRCSPISGHTSVYWYQQALGLGLQFLLWYDEGEERNRGNFPPRFSGRQFPNYSSELNVNALELEDSALYLCASSLATGTANTEAFFGQGTRLTVV.

V is TRBV5-4 and J is TRBJ1-2; 8 bases are shared with TRBD1. This CDR3 has 16 residues. V lost 3 bases to trimming and J lost 4 bases; unmatched junction nucleotides: 11. Germline CDR1 reads SGHNT; CDR2 reads YYREEE (reference sequence). The CDR3 DNA follows: TGTGCCAGCAGCTCCCCAGGGGGCGGTCGGAGCTATGGCTACACCTTC. It yields the protein CASSSPGGGRSYGYTF.

This chain links TRBV7-9 with TRBJ2-1; D possibly uses TRBD1 or TRBD2 (5 bases each). The CDR3 is made up of 15 amino acids. Per the germline V gene, CDR1 is SEHNR and CDR2 is FQNEAQ (reference sequence). V was pared by 3 bases and J by 2 bases, with 11 bases between. The CDR3 loop is CASSFEGQAYNEQFF. In nucleotides, the CDR3 is TGTGCCAGCAGCTTTGAGGGGCAGGCCTACAATGAGCAGTTCTTC. Looking up the rest from reference TRBV7-9 and TRBJ2-1 gives the full variable domain: DTGVSQNPRHKITKRGQNVTFRCDPISEHNRLYWYRQTLGQGPEFLTYFQNEAQLEKSRLLSDRFSAERPKGSFSTLEIQRTEQGDSAMYLCASSFEGQAYNEQFFGPGTRLTVL.

V usage is TRBV2 and J usage is TRBJ2-5; TRBD2 matches 7 bases. Germline V gives CDR1 SNHLY, CDR2 FYNNEI. J gave up 1 base and V 4 bases, and 3 bases lay outside the gene matches. The CDR3 covers 14 residues. CDR3 region: CASSASGVQETQYF. The CDR3 nucleotides are TGTGCCAGCAGTGCCAGCGGGGTCCAAGAGACCCAGTACTTC.

The chain combines TRBV6-1 with TRBJ1-1; weak D call: TRBD1 (6 bases). CDR3 length equals 15 residues. CDR1 MNHNS and CDR2 SASEGT come from the germline V gene. Trimming shortened V by 3 bases and J by 4 bases, and 15 bases separated the two germline ends. The CDR3 region has the DNA TGTGCCAGCAGTGATCGGGGGCTTAGTAGCACTGAAGCTTTCTTT. Its protein product is CASSDRGLSSTEAFF.

This clone was picked up a small number of times. V and J are TRBV3-1 (or the pseudogene TRBV3-2) and TRBJ2-1; 9 bases agree with TRBD1. The CDR3 spans 14 residues. Germline CDR1 reads LGHDT; CDR2 reads YNNKEL (reference sequence). After removal of 6 bases from V and 6 bases from J, the junction contained 6 bases not matched to a gene. CDR3 nucleotides: TGTGCCAGCAGAGGGACAGGGAGTTTCAATGAGCAGTTCTTC. This gives the protein CASRGTGSFNEQFF.

The chain links TRBV4-1 to TRBJ2-7, with D possibly being TRBD1 (6 bases). The CDR3 loop spans 15 amino acids. From germline, CDR1 is MGHRA and CDR2 YSYEKL. V was shortened by 2 bases and J by 2 bases, with 13 bases between the two germline ends. The CDR3 loop reads CASSQLRQAAYEQYF. The CDR3 nucleotides are TGCGCCAGCAGCCAACTAAGACAGGCAGCCTACGAGCAGTACTTC.

This rearrangement joins TRBV7-9 to TRBJ1-1; 7 bases map to TRBD1. The J segment lost 11 bases and the V segment lost 5 bases, leaving 11 bases of the junction unmatched. The CDR3 contains 13 residues. Germline CDR1 SEHNR, CDR2 FQNEAQ (reference sequence). The CDR3 spells CASSPGGTSGAFF. DNA of the CDR3: TGTGCCAGCAGCCCAGGGGGGACCTCAGGGGCTTTCTTT.

This chain uses TRBV9 with TRBJ2-3, with a possible D match to TRBD2 (6 bases). Trimming took off 2 bases at V and 2 bases at J, with 12 bases between the two ends. Looked up from germline, CDR1 is SGDLS and CDR2 is YYNGEE. The CDR3 spans 15 residues. The CDR3, as DNA: TGTGCCAGCAGCGTCACGGGACTTTACACAGATACGCAGTATTTT. Amino acid sequence: CASSVTGLYTDTQYF. Variable domain in full (rest from reference TRBV9 and TRBJ2-3): DSGVTQTPKHLITATGQRVTLRCSPRSGDLSVYWYQQSLDQGLQFLIQYYNGEERAKGNILERFSAQQFPDLHSELNLSSLELGDSALYFCASSVTGLYTDTQYFGPGTRLTVL.

The table lists this clone with a few counts. CDR3 sequence: CASSDQRGLSTDTQYF. CDR3 coding DNA: TGTGCCAGCAGTGACCAGCGGGGCCTTAGCACAGATACGCAGTATTTT. V is TRBV2 and J is TRBJ2-3, with TRBD2 identical over 7 bases. Germline-derived CDR1 and CDR2 are SNHLY and FYNNEI. The CDR3 consists of 16 residues. With V trimmed by 3 bases and J by 0 bases, 6 bases remained unmatched.

This clone came up once. J is TRBJ2-1 and V is TRBV9, with D possibly TRBD1 on 5 matching bases. V lost 6 bases and J 8 bases, leaving 18 bases between the germline ends. CDR1 and CDR2 (germline): SGDLS, YYNGEE. The length of the CDR3 is 14 residues. The CDR3 DNA reads TGTGCCAGCACCCCCTTGGCCACCAGGGATGAGCAGTTCTTC. It specifies CASTPLATRDEQFF.

The rearrangement uses TRBV6-5 and TRBJ2-7; 8 positions agree with TRBD1. Trimming removed 7 bases from V and 1 base from J; junction bases left unmatched: 6. Per germline, CDR1 MNHEY and CDR2 SVGAGI. This CDR3 is built from 14 residues. The CDR3 loop reads CASNRQGQSYEQYF. CDR3 coding DNA: TGTGCCAGCAACAGACAGGGGCAATCCTACGAGCAGTACTTC.

In this sample, this clone turned up a few times. The sample carries other DNA sequences with the same CDR3. CDR3 amino acids: CASSLGHGNEKLFF. The CDR3 DNA follows: TGCGCCAGCAGCTTGGGACACGGTAATGAAAAACTGTTTTTT. The chain couples TRBV5-1 to TRBJ1-4; D is unclear. CDR1 is SGHRS, CDR2 YFSETQ, per germline. This CDR3 has 14 residues. Trimming shortened V by 0 bases and J by 4 bases, and 7 bases separated the two germline ends.

In this sample, this clone turned up once. The genes are TRBV5-1 and TRBJ1-2; unclear D gene. The CDR3 spans 11 residues. Germline V gene data show CDR1 as SGHRS and CDR2 as YFSETQ. V was clipped by 4 bases and J by 5 bases, with 6 bases between them. The CDR3: CASSEGYGYTF. The CDR3 DNA is TGCGCCAGCAGCGAAGGGTATGGCTACACCTTC.

The chain joins TRBV4-1 to TRBJ1-5; D is perhaps TRBD1 (5 bases). The V gene lost 1 base and the J gene lost 1 base, with 11 bases spanning the gap. Germline CDR1 MGHRA, CDR2 YSYEKL. There are 16 residues in the CDR3. CDR3 coding DNA: TGCGCCAGCAGCCAAGCAGGGTTTCCGAGCAATCAGCCCCAGCATTTT. The encoded protein is CASSQAGFPSNQPQHF.

This chain uses TRBV7-8 with TRBJ1-1; D perhaps matches TRBD1 (5 bases). From germline, CDR1 is SGHVS and CDR2 FQNEAQ. The CDR3 consists of 13 residues. The V gene lost 5 bases and the J gene lost 8 bases, with 15 bases spanning the gap. CDR3 sequence: CASSRSGNREAFF. CDR3 in DNA: TGTGCCAGCAGCCGATCTGGCAACAGGGAAGCTTTCTTT.

The CDR3 DNA follows: TGTGCCAGCAGCGTAGCTACTCCAGGGAGTAGCTATGGCTACACCTTC. The encoded protein is CASSVATPGSSYGYTF. V is TRBV9 and J is TRBJ1-2; a possible D gene is TRBD1 (5 bases). Germline V gene lookup returns CDR1 SGDLS and CDR2 YYNGEE. There are 16 residues in the CDR3. Trimming shortened V by 0 bases and J by 4 bases, and 16 bases separated the two germline ends.

The chain joins TRBV19 to TRBJ1-1; TRBD1 aligns across 7 bases. Trimming at V came to 2 bases and at J to 0 bases, leaving 6 bases not matched to a gene. The CDR3 runs to 16 residues. CDR1 and CDR2 (germline): LNHDA, SQIVND (reference sequence). The CDR3 loop reads CASSILVGQVNTEAFF. In DNA form, the CDR3 reads TGTGCCAGTAGTATATTGGTCGGACAGGTGAACACTGAAGCTTTCTTT. Based on the CDR3 plus reference TRBV19 and TRBJ1-1, the full variable domain is DGGITQSPKYLFRKEGQNVTLSCEQNLNHDAMYWYRQDPGQGLRLIYYSQIVNDFQKGDIAEGYSVSREKKESFPLTVTSAQKNPTAFYLCASSILVGQVNTEAFFGQGTRLTVV.

J is TRBJ2-3 and V is TRBV6-1; a weak D match, TRBD1 (8 bases). This CDR3 is 19 amino acids long. Trimming removed 2 bases at V and 10 bases at J, with 31 bases between. Germline V gene sequence: CDR1 MNHNS, CDR2 SASEGT. As DNA, the CDR3 is TGTGCCAGCAGTGAAACAGGGGGAGCAGCGGGGCCTTTTTTGTCTGCGCAGTATTTT. It is translated as CASSETGGAAGPFLSAQYF.

The genes are TRBV19 and TRBJ1-5, with D hard to call. CDR3 size: 12 residues. Trimming left V 8 bases short and J 5 bases short, with 10 bases between. Germline CDR1 is LNHDA and CDR2 is SQIVND (reference sequence). CDR3 sequence: CASSGGDQPQHF. CDR3 in DNA: TGTGCCAGTTCAGGTGGGGATCAGCCCCAGCATTTT. The full variable domain, its missing parts supplied by reference TRBV19 and TRBJ1-5, is DGGITQSPKYLFRKEGQNVTLSCEQNLNHDAMYWYRQDPGQGLRLIYYSQIVNDFQKGDIAEGYSVSREKKESFPLTVTSAQKNPTAFYLCASSGGDQPQHFGDGTRLSIL.

This clone has just a few counts. The rearrangement uses TRBV25-1 and TRBJ1-5; perhaps TRBD1 as D (6 bases). V was shortened by 2 bases and J by 0 bases, with 11 bases between the two germline ends. The length of the CDR3 is 16 residues. CDR1 and CDR2 (germline): MGHDK, SYGVNS. The CDR3, as DNA: TGTGCCAGCAGTGAAGGGGCGGGGGCTAGCAATCAGCCCCAGCATTTT. Translating it yields CASSEGAGASNQPQHF.

This clone showed up many times. The chain recombines TRBV19 with TRBJ2-7, with D possibly TRBD1 on 6 matching bases. Per the germline V gene, CDR1 is LNHDA and CDR2 is SQIVND (reference sequence). This CDR3 is 13 amino acids long. V was shortened by 6 bases and J by 0 bases, with 9 bases between the two germline ends. CDR3 DNA sequence: TGTGCCAGTAGAGAGGGACACTCCTACGAGCAGTACTTC. Residues: CASREGHSYEQYF.

This sequence joins TRBV5-1 and TRBJ2-3; the D gene is possibly TRBD1 (6 bases). V dropped 9 bases and J dropped 2 bases, with 16 bases sitting between them. The CDR3 contains 14 residues. Per germline, CDR1 SGHRS and CDR2 YFSETQ. The CDR3 here is CATYPGAPTDTQYF. In nucleotides, the CDR3 is TGCGCCACCTATCCAGGGGCTCCCACAGATACGCAGTATTTT.

The chain links TRBV11-2 to TRBJ1-2; D gene unclear. The V end was cut by 1 base, the J end by 2 bases, with 2 bases between. The CDR3 is 12 amino acids. Looked up from germline, CDR1 is SGHAT and CDR2 is FQNNGV. CDR3 in amino acids: CASSLGNYGYTF. The CDR3 DNA is TGTGCCAGCAGCTTAGGGAACTATGGCTACACCTTC.

This clone appeared a few times. This chain joins TRBV5-1 and TRBJ2-7; the match to TRBD1 covers 8 bases. Trimming at V came to 5 bases and at J to 5 bases, leaving 6 bases not matched to a gene. The CDR3 has 13 amino acids. Germline V gene data show CDR1 as SGHRS and CDR2 as YFSETQ. The CDR3 sequence: CASRNTGGHEQYF. CDR3 sequence (DNA): TGCGCCAGCAGAAATACAGGGGGACACGAGCAGTACTTC.

The rearrangement joins TRBV28 to TRBJ1-5; D gene ambiguous. The V and J ends lost 5 bases and 6 bases respectively, with 17 bases between them. Germline V CDR1 and CDR2: MDHEN, SYDVKM. The CDR3 is 15 amino acids. The CDR3 here is CASSPKLRVGQPQHF. The CDR3 region has the DNA TGTGCCAGCAGTCCTAAACTTAGGGTGGGTCAGCCCCAGCATTTT.

The chain combines TRBV7-8 with TRBJ1-5; D perhaps matches TRBD1 (5 bases). Germline V gene data show CDR1 as SGHVS and CDR2 as FQNEAQ. The V gene lost 3 bases and the J gene lost 0 bases, with 9 bases spanning the gap. The length of the CDR3 is 15 residues. In DNA, the CDR3 is TGTGCCAGCAGCTTCGCAGGGTTTAGCAATCAGCCCCAGCATTTT. Protein product: CASSFAGFSNQPQHF. Drawing the rest from reference TRBV7-8 and TRBJ1-5, the complete variable domain is GAGVSQSPRYKVAKRGQDVALRCDPISGHVSLFWYQQALGQGPEFLTYFQNEAQLDKSGLPSDRFFAERPEGSVSTLKIQRTQQEDSAVYLCASSFAGFSNQPQHFGDGTRLSIL.